One sample yielded the 26 T cell receptor beta chains listed below, sequenced in a study of blood T cell repertoires in COVID-19 (dated by TCRdb to 2020 to 2021). Libraries were prepared through the immunoSEQ multiplex PCR assay. Imported from immuneACCESS, the table was reduced by TCRdb to in-frame sequences with V and J called. These copies leave out some clones; in studies compared against another copy, an unresolved V gene accounts for under half, and the cause of the remainder is not known. For this sample the table gives fewer than 300,000 clones, of which around nine tenths were detected only once. Together, the top ten hold more than 0.95% of the sample. Sequencing was done on a sample of PBMCs or T cells enriched from blood (not recorded which). Source of these receptors: a woman younger than 45 who had recovered from COVID-19.

The genes are TRBV5-6 and TRBJ1-5; D is possibly TRBD1 (6 bases). This CDR3 has 15 amino acids. Germline values: CDR1 SGHDT, CDR2 YYEEEE. Trimming left V 2 bases short and J 3 bases short, with 12 bases between. The CDR3 bases are TGTGCCAGCAGCTTAGCAGGACAGTTCAATCAGCCCCAGCATTTT. The encoded protein is CASSLAGQFNQPQHF.

The chain recombines TRBV11-3 with TRBJ2-7; D is perhaps TRBD2 (5 bases). Germline V CDR1 and CDR2: SGHNT, YENEEA. V was pared by 2 bases and J by 4 bases, with 21 bases between. CDR3 size: 17 residues. CDR3 residues: CASSLSGTRIREYEQYF. For the CDR3, the DNA is TGTGCCAGCAGCTTATCAGGCACTAGGATAAGGGAGTACGAGCAGTACTTC.

J is TRBJ1-5 and V is TRBV28; the D gene is possibly TRBD1 (5 bases). Germline CDR1 MDHEN, CDR2 SYDVKM. The CDR3 is made up of 16 amino acids. V was trimmed by 2 bases and J by 0 bases, leaving 11 bases between them. CDR3 in amino acids: CASSLPAGNSNQPQHF. Here the CDR3 DNA reads TGTGCCAGCAGTTTACCGGCAGGGAATAGCAATCAGCCCCAGCATTTT.

The CDR3 here is CASRLKGLAGVETQYF. As DNA, the CDR3 is TGTGCCAGCAGACTCAAAGGGCTAGCGGGAGTAGAGACCCAGTACTTC. This chain connects TRBV27 to TRBJ2-5; 10 nucleotides line up with TRBD2. With 6 bases clipped from V and 4 bases from J, the junction kept 11 bases outside the gene matches. The CDR3 consists of 16 residues. Germline lookup yields CDR1 MNHEY and CDR2 SMNVEV (reference sequence).

V is TRBV6-1 and J is TRBJ1-5, with unresolved D. V was cut by 0 bases and J by 7 bases, with 10 bases left in between. CDR1 and CDR2 from the germline V gene are MNHNS and SASEGT. The CDR3 is made up of 14 amino acids. DNA of the CDR3: TGTGCCAGCAGTGAAGCACCAGCGATCCAGCCCCAGCATTTT. Residues: CASSEAPAIQPQHF.

The rearrangement uses TRBV5-1 and TRBJ2-1; TRBD2 aligns across 10 bases. Germline V lookup: CDR1 SGHRS, CDR2 YFSETQ. The CDR3 spans 15 residues. J lost 7 bases, V lost 0 bases, and 4 bases had no gene match. In DNA, the CDR3 is TGCGCCAGCAGCTTGGTAGCGGGAGGAGGGAATGAGCAGTTCTTC. Amino acids: CASSLVAGGGNEQFF.

The J gene is TRBJ2-2, the V gene TRBV11-2, with D hard to call. CDR1 and CDR2 from the germline V gene are SGHAT and FQNNGV. The germline V and J ends were trimmed by 2 bases and 2 bases, with 6 bases remaining between them. The CDR3 runs 14 residues. The CDR3 loop is CASSLNGNTGELFF. CDR3 nucleotides: TGTGCCAGCAGCTTAAACGGTAACACCGGGGAGCTGTTTTTT.

This chain links TRBV5-1 with TRBJ2-3, with D perhaps TRBD2 (5 bases). CDR1 is SGHRS, CDR2 YFSETQ, per germline. CDR3 length: 16 amino acids. Trimming stripped 4 bases from V and 4 bases from J, with 19 bases between. The CDR3 sequence is CASSRQRPPSPDTQYF. The CDR3 coding sequence is TGCGCCAGCAGCCGCCAGCGGCCTCCGAGCCCAGATACGCAGTATTTT. Full variable domain (rest looked up from reference TRBV5-1 and TRBJ2-3): KAGVTQTPRYLIKTRGQQVTLSCSPISGHRSVSWYQQTPGQGLQFLFEYFSETQRNKGNFPGRFSGRQFSNSRSEMNVSTLELGDSALYLCASSRQRPPSPDTQYFGPGTRLTVL.

The chain has TRBV12-3 or TRBV12-4 and TRBJ2-3, with D possibly TRBD1 on 5 matching bases. The CDR3 extends over 11 amino acids. Deletions cut 8 bases from V and 5 bases from J, with 8 bases between. This chain's CDR3 is CASWGGDTQYF. In nucleotides, the CDR3 is TGTGCCAGCTGGGGCGGAGATACGCAGTATTTT.

Only one count was recorded for this clone. The chain has TRBV6-5 and TRBJ1-1; 8 nucleotides align to TRBD1. The CDR3 is made up of 15 amino acids. CDR1 is MNHEY and CDR2 is SVGAGI in the germline V gene. With 7 bases clipped from V and 8 bases from J, the junction kept 15 bases outside the gene matches. The CDR3 sequence is CASTTGQGRILEAFF. Written as DNA, the CDR3 is TGTGCCAGCACCACAGGACAGGGAAGAATATTAGAAGCTTTCTTT.

V gene TRBV28 combines with J gene TRBJ1-1; 7 nucleotides match TRBD1. With V trimmed by 6 bases and J by 3 bases, 4 bases remained unmatched. CDR3 length equals 13 residues. Germline lookup yields CDR1 MDHEN and CDR2 SYDVKM. In nucleotides, the CDR3 is TGTGCCAGCAGACTCCAGGGGGACACTGAAGCTTTCTTT. Encoded protein: CASRLQGDTEAFF. Supplemented by reference TRBV28 and TRBJ1-1, the full variable domain reads DVKVTQSSRYLVKRTGEKVFLECVQDMDHENMFWYRQDPGLGLRLIYFSYDVKMKEKGDIPEGYSVSREKKERFSLILESASTNQTSMYLCASRLQGDTEAFFGQGTRLTVV.

This clone was seen just once. This sequence joins TRBV11-3 and TRBJ2-1, with 11 bases lining up with TRBD2. The CDR3 length is 15 residues. CDR1 and CDR2 (germline): SGHNT, YENEEA. Losses at the gene ends were 5 bases for V and 9 bases for J; bases not matched to a gene: 9. Here the CDR3 reads CASSPLAGGIGEQFF. In DNA, the CDR3 is TGTGCCAGCAGCCCGCTAGCGGGAGGAATCGGTGAGCAGTTCTTC.

The table lists this clone with a count of one. The genes are TRBV5-4 and TRBJ2-5; D possibly corresponds to TRBD1 (5 bases). V dropped 1 base and J dropped 5 bases, with 15 bases sitting between them. The CDR3 spans 15 residues. Germline CDR1 reads SGHNT; CDR2 reads YYREEE (reference sequence). The CDR3 bases are TGTGCCAGCAGCTTGAATTGGGGCGGCGTCGAGACCCAGTACTTC. Encoded protein: CASSLNWGGVETQYF.

This chain links TRBV19 with TRBJ1-6; 7 bases align to TRBD1. Germline CDR1 is LNHDA and CDR2 is SQIVND (reference sequence). The V segment lost 7 bases and the J segment 5 bases; nucleotides outside the gene matches: 5. The CDR3 totals 14 residues. The CDR3 sequence: CASTPGQHNSPLHF. CDR3 coding DNA: TGTGCCAGTACCCCGGGACAGCATAATTCACCCCTCCACTTT.

The chain combines TRBV11-2 with TRBJ2-5, with D possibly matching TRBD2 (6 bases). The CDR3 totals 14 residues. V was clipped by 2 bases and J by 4 bases, with 11 bases between them. The germline V gene encodes CDR1 SGHAT and CDR2 FQNNGV. The CDR3 here is CASSLSGGRETQYF. Written as DNA, the CDR3 is TGTGCCAGCAGCTTATCAGGAGGGCGAGAGACCCAGTACTTC.

Here the CDR3 reads CATSRTTGRDQPQHF. CDR3 DNA sequence: TGTGCCACCAGCAGGACGACAGGAAGGGATCAGCCCCAGCATTTT. This chain joins TRBV15 and TRBJ1-5; D is possibly TRBD1 (6 bases). Trimming pared 3 bases from V and 5 bases from J, leaving 14 bases between. In germline, CDR1 is LNHNV, CDR2 YYDKDF (reference sequence). This CDR3 spans 15 amino acids. Full variable domain (remainder filled in from reference TRBV15 and TRBJ1-5): DAMVIQNPRYQVTQFGKPVTLSCSQTLNHNVMYWYQQKSSQAPKLLFHYYDKDFNNEADTPDNFQSRRPNTSFCFLDIRSPGLGDTAMYLCATSRTTGRDQPQHFGDGTRLSIL.

This sequence joins TRBV5-4 and TRBJ1-2; a weak D match, TRBD1 (5 bases). The CDR3 is 16 amino acids. CDR1 SGHNT and CDR2 YYREEE come from the germline V gene (reference sequence). Trimming stripped 4 bases from V and 3 bases from J, with 19 bases between. CDR3 DNA sequence: TGTGCCAGCAGCCCGCAGGGCGGGAGTCGGGACTATGGCTACACCTTC. Amino acid sequence: CASSPQGGSRDYGYTF.

This clone was seen once. This chain links TRBV18 with TRBJ1-2; no clear D gene. Germline CDR1 and CDR2: KGHSH and LQKENI. CDR3 length: 12 amino acids. Between the trimmed V and J ends, which lost 3 bases and 6 bases, there was a span of 8 bases. This chain's CDR3 is CASSPVRDGYTF. In nucleotides, the CDR3 is TGTGCCAGCTCACCGGTGAGGGATGGCTACACCTTC.

The table lists this clone with many counts. V and J are TRBV11-2 and TRBJ1-1, with D maybe TRBD1 (6 bases). There are 16 residues in the CDR3. V was trimmed by 7 bases and J by 2 bases, leaving 20 bases between them. CDR1 is SGHAT and CDR2 is FQNNGV in the germline V gene. The CDR3 region is CASTSLVTGGNTEAFF. For the CDR3, the DNA is TGTGCCAGCACCTCTCTCGTGACAGGCGGTAACACTGAAGCTTTCTTT.

DNA of the CDR3: TGTGCCAGCAGTTCCGGGACAGGGGAGACCTATGGCTACACCTTC. It codes for CASSSGTGETYGYTF. This rearrangement joins TRBV27 to TRBJ1-2, with 10 bases that match TRBD1. This CDR3 is 15 amino acids long. Per germline, CDR1 MNHEY and CDR2 SMNVEV (reference sequence). V was clipped by 4 bases and J by 4 bases; unmatched bases: 6.

J is TRBJ2-1 and V is TRBV11-2; D may be TRBD1 (5 bases). The germline V and J ends were trimmed by 3 bases and 3 bases, with 12 bases remaining between them. CDR3 length equals 15 residues. Per germline, CDR1 SGHAT and CDR2 FQNNGV. CDR3: CASSFARDGYNEQFF. The DNA of the CDR3 is TGTGCCAGCAGCTTTGCCAGGGATGGCTACAATGAGCAGTTCTTC.

The chain has TRBV7-2 and TRBJ2-1; no definite D call. This CDR3 contains 13 residues. Between the trimmed V and J ends, which lost 5 bases and 9 bases, there was a span of 14 bases. Germline CDR1 SGHTA, CDR2 FQGNSA. CDR3 DNA sequence: TGTGCCAGCAGCCCCCAACCACTGCCTGAGCAGTTCTTC. Amino acid sequence: CASSPQPLPEQFF.

The chain recombines TRBV10-3 with TRBJ1-2, with 10 positions matching TRBD1. Trimming removed 6 bases from V and 3 bases from J; junction bases left unmatched: 4. There are 14 residues in the CDR3. Germline CDR1 and CDR2: ENHRY and SYGVKD. The CDR3 region has the DNA TGTGCCATCAGGACAGGGGGCAACTACTATGGCTACACCTTC. This encodes CAIRTGGNYYGYTF.

The V gene is TRBV10-3, the J gene TRBJ2-7; 8 positions agree with TRBD1. Germline V gene lookup returns CDR1 ENHRY and CDR2 SYGVKD. Trimming at V came to 2 bases and at J to 5 bases, leaving 17 bases not matched to a gene. This CDR3 is built from 18 residues. The chain's CDR3 is CAISEPPGTGKRGHEQYF. The CDR3 DNA follows: TGTGCCATCAGTGAGCCGCCCGGGACAGGAAAGAGGGGCCACGAGCAGTACTTC.

The chain joins TRBV29-1 to TRBJ1-2; TRBD1 agrees at 10 bases. The CDR3 loop spans 13 amino acids. Germline lookup yields CDR1 SQVTM and CDR2 ANQGSEA. Trimming at V came to 6 bases and at J to 7 bases, leaving 8 bases not matched to a gene. The CDR3 reads CSVASGQGFGYTF. The CDR3, as DNA: TGCAGCGTCGCCTCGGGACAGGGGTTTGGCTACACCTTC.

The chain is built from TRBV5-4 and TRBJ1-2; TRBD1 matches at 12 bases. Trimming removed 2 bases from V and 7 bases from J; junction bases left unmatched: 12. Germline-derived CDR1 and CDR2 are SGHNT and YYREEE (reference sequence). The CDR3 extends over 17 amino acids. In nucleotides, the CDR3 is TGTGCCAGCAGCTTTTTTCATCCGGGACAGGGGGCCTTTGGCTACACCTTC. Translated: CASSFFHPGQGAFGYTF.